This is a list of T cell receptor beta chains from one sample in a study of cytomegalovirus exposure and HLA in healthy donors. The protocol was immunoSEQ multiplex PCR, while the TCRdb copy is restricted to in-frame clones and leaves out a portion. In the table there are some 99,000 clones, under 75% of which are singletons. Material: PBMCs. The receptors derive from a female donor in good health and CMV-seronegative. The CDR3 runs from the conserved cysteine through the conserved F or W. A D gene is named only where the DNA matches it firmly. Not every row has a clone size; where given, it reads once, few, many or a size class.

D gene: TRBD2
V gene: TRBV30
J gene: TRBJ2-2
clone size: once
CDR3 DNA: TGTGCCTGGAGTGTAGGGCCAGGCGGGGGGCCCACCGGGGAGCTGTTTTTT
CDR3 protein: CAWSVGPGGGPTGELFF

D gene: -
V gene: TRBV29-1
J gene: TRBJ2-5
clone size: -
CDR3 DNA: TGCAGCGTTGAAGATCGCGGGGTTGGGGAGACCCAGTACTTC
CDR3 protein: CSVEDRGVGETQYF

D gene: -
V gene: TRBV10-1
J gene: TRBJ2-3
clone size: -
CDR3 DNA: TGCGCCAGCAGTGCCTCACAACAGAACCCCACAGATACGCAGTATTTT
CDR3 protein: CASSASQQNPTDTQYF

D gene: TRBD2
V gene: TRBV28
J gene: TRBJ2-7
clone size: -
CDR3 DNA: TGTGCCAGCAGTTCCCTTAATAGCGGGGGTCCCTACGAGCAGTACTTC
CDR3 protein: CASSSLNSGGPYEQYF

D gene: TRBD1
V gene: TRBV2
J gene: TRBJ2-1
clone size: -
CDR3 DNA: TGTGCCAGCAGTGAGGACAGGCTTAGCTACAATGAGCAGTTCTTC
CDR3 protein: CASSEDRLSYNEQFF

D gene: -
V gene: TRBV2
J gene: TRBJ1-2
clone size: -
CDR3 DNA: TGTGCCAGCAGTAATATCGGAGAGTATGGCTACACCTTC
CDR3 protein: CASSNIGEYGYTF

D gene: TRBD2
V gene: TRBV18
J gene: TRBJ2-1
clone size: -
CDR3 DNA: TGTGCCAGCTCACCTGCGGGAGGTGAGCAGTTCTTC
CDR3 protein: CASSPAGGEQFF

D gene: -
V gene: TRBV21-1
J gene: TRBJ2-7
clone size: -
CDR3 DNA: TGTGCCAGCAGCAAAAGCTGGACTAGCGGGGGATTTTTTTACGAGCAGTACTTC
CDR3 protein: CASSKSWTSGGFFYEQYF

D gene: TRBD2
V gene: TRBV28
J gene: TRBJ2-1
clone size: -
CDR3 DNA: TGTGCCAGCAGCCAACCCATAATAGCGGGGTCCAACAATGAGCAGTTCTTC
CDR3 protein: CASSQPIIAGSNNEQFF

D gene: TRBD1
V gene: TRBV7-9
J gene: TRBJ1-2
clone size: -
CDR3 DNA: TGTGCCAGCACCCCTTACAGGGGGAATAACTATGGCTACACCTTC
CDR3 protein: CASTPYRGNNYGYTF

D gene: TRBD1
V gene: TRBV7-8
J gene: TRBJ1-1
clone size: -
CDR3 DNA: TGTGCCAGCAGCTTAGCCGGACAGGGAGGAAGGAACACTGAAGCTTTCTTT
CDR3 protein: CASSLAGQGGRNTEAFF

D gene: -
V gene: TRBV30
J gene: TRBJ1-2
clone size: few
CDR3 DNA: TGTGCCTGGAGCCTTGGGGCAGGCATGGACTATGGCTACACCTTC
CDR3 protein: CAWSLGAGMDYGYTF

D gene: TRBD1
V gene: TRBV6-1
J gene: TRBJ1-5
clone size: -
CDR3 DNA: TGTGCCAGCAGTGAACCTTGGACAGGGAGCAATCAGCCCCAGCATTTT
CDR3 protein: CASSEPWTGSNQPQHF

D gene: -
V gene: TRBV5-6
J gene: TRBJ2-2
clone size: -
CDR3 DNA: TGTGCCAGCAGCTTGGATCCGGGGACCGGGGAGCTGTTTTTT
CDR3 protein: CASSLDPGTGELFF

D gene: TRBD1
V gene: TRBV7-8
J gene: TRBJ1-1
clone size: once
CDR3 DNA: TGTGCCAGCAGCTTAGCGGACAGGGACACTGAAGCTTTCTTT
CDR3 protein: CASSLADRDTEAFF

D gene: -
V gene: TRBV10-2
J gene: TRBJ2-1
clone size: few
CDR3 DNA: TGCGCCAGCAGTAAAGCCGAGGTGAATGAGCAGTTCTTC
CDR3 protein: CASSKAEVNEQFF

D gene: -
V gene: TRBV7-9
J gene: TRBJ2-5
clone size: -
CDR3 DNA: TGTGCCAGCAGCCTAATCGGGGAGACCCAGTACTTC
CDR3 protein: CASSLIGETQYF

D gene: -
V gene: TRBV6-5
J gene: TRBJ1-3
clone size: few
CDR3 DNA: TGTGCCAGCAGCCCGTACTACTCTGGAAACACCATATATTTT
CDR3 protein: CASSPYYSGNTIYF

D gene: TRBD1
V gene: TRBV7-2
J gene: TRBJ1-6
clone size: -
CDR3 DNA: TGTGCCAGCAGCTTAGCGTTAGGGGGCAGCTCCTATAATTCACCCCTCCACTTT
CDR3 protein: CASSLALGGSSYNSPLHF

D gene: -
V gene: TRBV23-1
J gene: TRBJ2-7
clone size: few
CDR3 DNA: TGCGCCAGCAGTCAATCTGGTGAATTACACTACGAGCAGTACTTC
CDR3 protein: CASSQSGELHYEQYF

D gene: -
V gene: TRBV27
J gene: TRBJ2-3
clone size: -
CDR3 DNA: TGTGCCAGCAGACCGGCAGGGGCAGATACGCAGTATTTT
CDR3 protein: CASRPAGADTQYF

D gene: TRBD2
V gene: TRBV19
J gene: TRBJ2-3
clone size: few
CDR3 DNA: TGTGCCAGTAGTCGACTAGCGGGAGCCACAGATACGCAGTATTTT
CDR3 protein: CASSRLAGATDTQYF

D gene: -
V gene: TRBV5-1
J gene: TRBJ2-2
clone size: -
CDR3 DNA: TGCGCCAGCAGCGATTTGTGGGACAAGATTGGGGAGCTGTTTTTT
CDR3 protein: CASSDLWDKIGELFF

D gene: -
V gene: TRBV2
J gene: TRBJ1-2
clone size: -
CDR3 DNA: TGTGCCAGCAGTGCTACAGGGTATGGCTACACCTTC
CDR3 protein: CASSATGYGYTF

D gene: TRBD1
V gene: TRBV18
J gene: TRBJ1-3
clone size: -
CDR3 DNA: TGTGCCAGCTCACCCGAAATGACAGGGGCTGGAAACACCATATATTTT
CDR3 protein: CASSPEMTGAGNTIYF

D gene: -
V gene: TRBV10-3
J gene: TRBJ1-3
clone size: -
CDR3 DNA: TGTGCCATCAGCGACACCTCTGGAAACACCATATATTTT
CDR3 protein: CAISDTSGNTIYF

D gene: -
V gene: TRBV4-3
J gene: TRBJ2-3
clone size: -
CDR3 DNA: TGCGCCAGCAGCCAAGGGAGGGAATACACAGATACGCAGTATTTT
CDR3 protein: CASSQGREYTDTQYF

D gene: -
V gene: TRBV28
J gene: TRBJ2-7
clone size: -
CDR3 DNA: TGTGCCTCCCGGGGTCCCCTTTACGAGCAGTACTTC
CDR3 protein: CASRGPLYEQYF

D gene: TRBD2
V gene: TRBV9
J gene: TRBJ2-3
clone size: -
CDR3 DNA: TGTGCCAGCAGCGTACCCCCTCGGGGGGGCCCGTTCACAGATACGCAGTATTTT
CDR3 protein: CASSVPPRGGPFTDTQYF

D gene: -
V gene: TRBV6-5
J gene: TRBJ1-2
clone size: few
CDR3 DNA: TGTGCCAGCAGTTACTCGAGGGGACAAACCTATGGCTACACCTTC
CDR3 protein: CASSYSRGQTYGYTF

D gene: -
V gene: TRBV9
J gene: TRBJ2-7
clone size: -
CDR3 DNA: TGTGCCAGCAGCGTGGGGGGAAGCTCCTACGAGCAGTACTTC
CDR3 protein: CASSVGGSSYEQYF

D gene: -
V gene: TRBV29-1
J gene: TRBJ2-3
clone size: -
CDR3 DNA: TGCAGCGTACAGGGTGCTTATAGCACAGATACGCAGTATTTT
CDR3 protein: CSVQGAYSTDTQYF

D gene: -
V gene: TRBV28
J gene: TRBJ1-5
clone size: -
CDR3 DNA: TGTGCCAGCAGTTTAAACGGGGGAGGGCAGCCCCAGCATTTT
CDR3 protein: CASSLNGGGQPQHF

D gene: -
V gene: TRBV11-2
J gene: TRBJ1-2
clone size: -
CDR3 DNA: TGTGCCAGCAGCTTAGACTATGGACTGAACTATGGCTACACCTTC
CDR3 protein: CASSLDYGLNYGYTF

D gene: -
V gene: TRBV6-1
J gene: TRBJ2-4
clone size: -
CDR3 DNA: TGTGCCAGCAGTGACGCTCAGGGTTATGACATTCAGTACTTC
CDR3 protein: CASSDAQGYDIQYF

D gene: -
V gene: TRBV4-2
J gene: TRBJ2-1
clone size: -
CDR3 DNA: TGTGCCAGCAGCCAAGGCTCCCGCGGTGAGGCTGGGTACAATGAGCAGTTCTTC
CDR3 protein: CASSQGSRGEAGYNEQFF

D gene: -
V gene: TRBV27
J gene: TRBJ2-2
clone size: once
CDR3 DNA: TGTGCCAGCAGTCCCAGCGGCACCGGGGAGCTGTTTTTT
CDR3 protein: CASSPSGTGELFF

D gene: TRBD2
V gene: TRBV18
J gene: TRBJ2-5
clone size: -
CDR3 DNA: TGTGCCAGCTCACCTTACAGCGGGGGGGCCCTAGAGACCCAGTACTTC
CDR3 protein: CASSPYSGGALETQYF

D gene: -
V gene: TRBV7-7
J gene: TRBJ2-2
clone size: -
CDR3 DNA: TGTGCTAGCAGCACCTATAGTAGAGGGGAGCTGTTTTTT
CDR3 protein: CASSTYSRGELFF

D gene: TRBD1
V gene: TRBV6-5
J gene: TRBJ2-5
clone size: -
CDR3 DNA: TGTGCCAGCAGTTACGGACAGGGCCAGGAGACCCAGTACTTC
CDR3 protein: CASSYGQGQETQYF

D gene: TRBD2
V gene: TRBV27
J gene: TRBJ2-1
clone size: -
CDR3 DNA: TGTGCCAGCAGTCTAACCGGGACTAGCGGATACAATGAGCAGTTCTTC
CDR3 protein: CASSLTGTSGYNEQFF

D gene: TRBD1
V gene: TRBV27
J gene: TRBJ2-3
clone size: -
CDR3 DNA: TGTGCCAGCAGTTTAGCACAGGGGGTAGATACGCAGTATTTT
CDR3 protein: CASSLAQGVDTQYF

D gene: -
V gene: TRBV15
J gene: TRBJ2-3
clone size: -
CDR3 DNA: TGTGCCACCAGCAGTCAGCGAATCCCAGATACGCAGTATTTT
CDR3 protein: CATSSQRIPDTQYF

D gene: -
V gene: TRBV13
J gene: TRBJ1-1
clone size: -
CDR3 DNA: TGTGCCAGCAGCTTGGGACAAGAAGCTTTCTTT
CDR3 protein: CASSLGQEAFF

D gene: TRBD2
V gene: TRBV29-1
J gene: TRBJ2-7
clone size: -
CDR3 DNA: TGCAGCGTCGGACTAGCGGGGACCTACGAGCAGTACTTC
CDR3 protein: CSVGLAGTYEQYF

D gene: -
V gene: TRBV7-9
J gene: TRBJ1-1
clone size: few
CDR3 DNA: TGTGCCAGCAGCTTAGACGGACATGTGAACACTGAAGCTTTCTTT
CDR3 protein: CASSLDGHVNTEAFF

D gene: -
V gene: TRBV14
J gene: TRBJ2-3
clone size: few
CDR3 DNA: TGTGCCAGCAGCCAAGATTTAACAGATACGCAGTATTTT
CDR3 protein: CASSQDLTDTQYF

D gene: -
V gene: TRBV10-3
J gene: TRBJ1-5
clone size: -
CDR3 DNA: TGTGCCATCAGTGCCTCCCCCAATCAGCCCCAGCATTTT
CDR3 protein: CAISASPNQPQHF